One sample yielded the 12 T cell receptor beta chains listed below, sequenced in a study of tumor-infiltrating lymphocytes in primary liver carcinoma. They got blood RNA out of unsorted whole blood and also pulled out germline DNA. With around 520 ng total RNA as template and a constant-region primer, TCR beta cDNA was made. Sequencing libraries for TCR beta derived from three nested multiplex PCR rounds that used slightly modified ARM-PCR. The first two PCR rounds used TRBV1-TRBV30 primers with a Cbeta primer, roughly 10 cycles each. One entry per CDR3 protein results from TCRdb running MiXCR on the multiplex PCR reads. The data show 330,000 or so distinct CDR3 sequences, about 61% seen once. Sequenced material: peripheral blood. The receptors shown here come from a man aged 40-49 years with primary liver carcinoma and hepatitis B virus infection.

The chain uses TRBV6-1 and TRBJ2-1, with 9 positions matching TRBD2. The CDR3 is 14 amino acids. Per germline, CDR1 MNHNS and CDR2 SASEGT. The CDR3 region is CATIAGDSYNEQFF. DNA of the CDR3: TGTGCTACCATAGCGGGGGACTCCTACAATGAGCAGTTCTTC.

Points on this clonotype: No conserved phenylalanine or tryptophan ends this CDR3, so it is likely a read error. V is TRBV29-1 and J is TRBJ2-1, with TRBD1 as a possible D gene (6 bases). This CDR3 has 12 residues. V was clipped by 6 bases and J by 8 bases, with 14 bases between them. Per germline, CDR1 SQVTM and CDR2 ANQGSEA. The CDR3 sequence is CSVDTGWHEQFL. CDR3 DNA: TGCAGCGTCGATACAGGGTGGCATGAGCAGTTCTTA.

Worth noting for this clonotype: A read error is possible here, since a much larger clone lies one base away. The conserved closing phenylalanine or tryptophan is absent in this CDR3, likely reflecting a read error. The chain links TRBV12-3 or TRBV12-4 to TRBJ2-1; 9 bases match TRBD2. The CDR3 extends over 12 amino acids. V was clipped by 7 bases and J by 11 bases; unmatched bases: 6. CDR3 DNA: TGTGCCAGCAACGGTAGCGGGAGACAGCAGTTCCTC. Encoded protein: CASNGSGRQQFL.

The gene calls are TRBV30 and TRBJ2-7, with D possibly TRBD1 on 5 matching bases. Trimming removed 4 bases from V and 7 bases from J, with 20 bases in between. CDR1 and CDR2 (germline): GTSNPN, SVGIG (reference sequence). The CDR3 sequence is 14 residues long. The CDR3 reads CAWTPSGAPPEQYF. The CDR3 DNA sequence: TGTGCCTGGACCCCCTCTGGGGCGCCGCCGGAGCAGTACTTC.

This clonotype was detected a few times. The rearrangement joins TRBV6-5 to TRBJ1-3; D gene ambiguous. Trimming removed 0 bases from V and 4 bases from J, with 4 bases in between. There are 13 residues in the CDR3. From germline, CDR1 is MNHEY and CDR2 SVGAGI. The CDR3 DNA is TGTGCCAGCAGTTACTCGGGAGGAAACACCATATATTTT. Its translation is CASSYSGGNTIYF.

The chain has TRBV18 and TRBJ1-1; a weak D match, TRBD1 (5 bases). The CDR3 has 15 residues. Germline CDR1 is KGHSH and CDR2 is LQKENI. V lost 3 bases and J 1 base, leaving 12 bases between the germline ends. CDR3 nucleotides: TGTGCCAGCTCACCCGGAAGGGGTAGGAACACTGAAGCTTTCTTT. It specifies CASSPGRGRNTEAFF.

A remark on this clonotype: A much more abundant neighbour one base away suggests this may be a read error. The rearrangement uses TRBV6-2 or TRBV6-3 and TRBJ1-1; a possible D gene is TRBD1 (5 bases). This CDR3 has 16 amino acids. Germline CDR1 MNHEY, CDR2 SVGEGT. The germline V and J ends were trimmed by 2 bases and 9 bases, with 22 bases remaining between them. CDR3 DNA: TGTGCCAGCAGTTACCCAACTGTATGGAGGGGAACCCAAGCTTTCTTT. Protein product: CASSYPTVWRGTQAFF.

Regarding this clonotype: The junction departs from the called germline gene at one end, perhaps through a read error. The genes are TRBV11-1 and TRBJ2-7, with D perhaps matching TRBD2 (6 bases). The CDR3 contains 15 residues. Germline CDR1 reads SGHAT; CDR2 reads FQDESV (reference sequence). The CDR3 nucleotides are TGTGTCAGCAGTTTAGTGGGACTGGGCTCCTGCGAGCAGTACTTC. Its translation: CVSSLVGLGSCEQYF.

Points on this clonotype: A much bigger clone sits one base away, suggesting this may be a read error. The chain carries TRBV4-1 and TRBJ2-5, with D possibly matching TRBD2 (6 bases). The CDR3 sequence is 15 residues long. Deletions cut 1 base from V and 4 bases from J, with 13 bases between. In germline, CDR1 is MGHRA, CDR2 YSYEKL. CDR3 nucleotides: TGCGCCAGCAGCCAAGTTTGGGAGACTAGAGAGACCCAGTACTTC. This sequence encodes CASSQVWETRETQYF.

The rearrangement joins TRBV10-3 to TRBJ2-2; 12 bases match TRBD2. Germline trimming cut 4 bases from V and 4 bases from J; bases unmatched to any gene: 13. Germline-derived CDR1 and CDR2 are ENHRY and SYGVKD. CDR3 length: 19 residues. The CDR3 DNA reads as TGTGCCATCAGTGCGCGATCTAGCGGGAGGGCCGGGAGCACCGGGGAGCTGTTTTTT. The encoded protein is CAISARSSGRAGSTGELFF.

To note about this clonotype: An end of the junction does not agree with germline; a read error may underlie this. The rearrangement links TRBV11-2 to TRBJ1-2, with a weak D call TRBD1 (5 bases). The CDR3 contains 14 residues. Germline CDR1 is SGHAT and CDR2 is FQNNGV. The CDR3 DNA is TGTGCCAGCAGCCCGGGGGGAGGGCACTATAGCTACACCTTC. It encodes CASSPGGGHYSYTF.

This rearrangement joins TRBV11-2 to TRBJ2-5; D remains unclear. With the DNA end fitting TRBJ2-7 better, the J assignment may be wrong. The germline gives CDR1 SGHAT, CDR2 FQNNGV. CDR3 length: 15 residues. The CDR3 DNA sequence: TGTGCCTGCTGCCTTCGGTCGGGTTACTCCTACGAGCAGTACTTC. Translating it yields CACCLRSGYSYEQYF.